This TCR beta chain emerged from a study of blood T cells in healthy people across ages. Study-wide results and limits: Diversity of TCR beta correlated strongly with naive T cell percentage. Researchers deemed the diversity estimates from one million T cells underestimates.

No fewer than 6 million PBMCs went into each sample. To note about this clonotype: Antigen unknown.

The use of a sample-barcoded 5' primer and a J-beta primer mix characterized a second PCR of roughly 7 to 11 cycles. TCRdb used MiXCR to reprocess the 5' RACE reads, holding one entry per CDR3 protein. The table records about 1.1 million distinct CDR3 sequences, 35% to 40% of them present only once. The sequence derives from a man aged 18 to 30 in good health. Sequencing input: blood.

CDR3 sequence reads: CASSLEVLNEQYF. CDR3 coding DNA: TGTGCCAGCAGCTTAGAGGTCCTGAATGAGCAGTACTTC. The chain uses TRBV7-2 and TRBJ2-4; D is unresolved. The CDR3 covers 13 residues. Germline loops: CDR1 SGHTA, CDR2 FQGNSA. V was cut by 1 base and J by 13 bases, with 14 bases left in between.